What follows describes a single T cell receptor beta chain. The germline gives CDR1 MNHEY, CDR2 SVGAGI. The CDR3 loop spans 15 amino acids. Trimming shortened V by 7 bases and J by 3 bases, and 18 bases separated the two germline ends. The data originate from a study of cytomegalovirus exposure and HLA in healthy donors. PCR was performed using 60 Vbeta and 13 Jbeta primers. This table comes from immunoSEQ multiplex PCR, and its TCRdb copy is limited to in-frame clones, with some not included. There are 150,000 to 200,000 clones in the sample; around 80% occur only once, and approximately 10% lies in the top ten.

This receptor was identified in a man between 18 and 35 years old in good health and CMV-seropositive. The material sequenced was PBMCs. This chain links TRBV6-5 with TRBJ1-2, with D unresolved. CDR3 region: CASTDGGRSHYGYTF. The CDR3 DNA reads TGTGCCAGCACCGACGGTGGGAGATCCCACTATGGCTACACCTTC.